These 8 T cell receptor beta chains were all obtained from the same sample, sequenced in a study of human T cells and chemical hapten exposure (dated by TCRdb to the early 2020s). Library preparation attached unique molecular identifiers to individual cDNA molecules for quantitative, reproducible TCR counting. TCRdb itself trimmed the public reads at Q25 with fastp, ran MiXCR and retained productive beta chains. Entries are consolidated by CDR3 protein sequence, retaining the most common genes and DNA. For this sample there are 4,000 to 5,000 distinct CDR3 sequences; roughly 49% appear just once. The ten largest account for around 3.4% of the sample. According to the study, the label for this sample's treatment or condition signals: therapeutic diphenylcyclopropenone sensitization with weekly scalp DPC. This specimen was whole blood, taken before DPC sensitization or 2, 6, or about 24 weeks after (not recorded which). The source of these receptors is an adult with alopecia areata. Some clones in this sample may be carry-over from other donors' samples. This table probably holds off-target reads from a library built for another chain.

The gene calls are TRBV12-3 or TRBV12-4 and TRBJ2-2, with D perhaps matching TRBD1 (6 bases). The CDR3 spans 17 residues. V lost 6 bases and J 5 bases, leaving 22 bases between the germline ends. CDR3 sequence (DNA): TGTGCCAGCAGCCCACCGTTTTCGCAGGGGACGACCGGGGAGCTGTTTTTT. Its protein product is CASSPPFSQGTTGELFF.

The genes are TRBV5-1 and TRBJ2-3, with D possibly matching TRBD2 (6 bases). From germline, CDR1 is SGHRS and CDR2 YFSETQ. The V gene lost 5 bases and the J gene lost 0 bases, with 19 bases spanning the gap. The CDR3 is 17 residues long. The CDR3 sequence is CASRPARGTASTDTQYF. The CDR3, as DNA: TGCGCCAGCAGACCAGCGCGCGGGACGGCTAGCACAGATACGCAGTATTTT. The full variable domain, in which reference TRBV5-1 and TRBJ2-3 provide the parts outside the CDR3, is KAGVTQTPRYLIKTRGQQVTLSCSPISGHRSVSWYQQTPGQGLQFLFEYFSETQRNKGNFPGRFSGRQFSNSRSEMNVSTLELGDSALYLCASRPARGTASTDTQYFGPGTRLTVL.

The chain uses TRBV18 and TRBJ2-1; D gene ambiguous. Germline V gives CDR1 KGHSH, CDR2 LQKENI. Trimming left V 8 bases short and J 6 bases short, with 14 bases between. This CDR3 is built from 13 residues. CDR3 DNA sequence: TGTGCCAGCGCTATTTCGGTTCGCAATGAGCAGTTCTTC. Translated, it gives CASAISVRNEQFF.

The rearrangement uses TRBV4-2 and TRBJ2-3, with D unresolved. The CDR3 is 12 amino acids. Trimming pared 0 bases from V and 7 bases from J, leaving 5 bases between. Germline CDR1 reads LGHNA; CDR2 reads YNFKEQ. CDR3 residues: CASSQDPYTQYF. The CDR3 DNA reads as TGTGCCAGCAGCCAAGATCCATATACGCAGTATTTT.

By its share, this clonotype is large. The genes are TRBV7-2 and TRBJ2-3, with 8 bases that match TRBD2. Germline trimming cut 5 bases from V and 5 bases from J; bases unmatched to any gene: 15. The CDR3 is 17 amino acids. Germline V lookup: CDR1 SGHTA, CDR2 FQGNSA. CDR3 bases: TGTGCCAGCAGCCAATACGTCGGGGGGGCGAAGGGAGATACGCAGTATTTT. Encoded protein: CASSQYVGGAKGDTQYF.

A few counts support this clonotype. This chain uses TRBV27 with TRBJ2-7, with D perhaps TRBD1 (5 bases). CDR3 size: 13 residues. The germline CDR1 and CDR2 sequences are MNHEY and SMNVEV (reference sequence). Trimming removed 5 bases from V and 3 bases from J, with 11 bases in between. In DNA form, the CDR3 reads TGTGCCAGCAGTATGACAGCCAACTACGAGCAGTACTTC. It yields the protein CASSMTANYEQYF.

This clonotype was counted a few times. The V and J genes are TRBV7-2 and TRBJ2-4; 11 nucleotides align to TRBD2. This CDR3 spans 14 amino acids. Per germline, CDR1 SGHTA and CDR2 FQGNSA. Trimming removed 2 bases from V and 6 bases from J; junction bases left unmatched: 0. CDR3 bases: TGTGCCAGCAGCTTAACTAGCGGGAGAAACATTCAGTACTTC. It encodes CASSLTSGRNIQYF.

This clonotype was observed a handful of times. The chain carries TRBV20-1 and TRBJ2-7, with D uncertain. The CDR3 totals 18 residues. Germline values: CDR1 DFQATT, CDR2 SNEGSKA (reference sequence). V was trimmed by 0 bases and J by 2 bases, leaving 23 bases between them. The CDR3 reads CSARDSIFSTRSPYEQYF. The CDR3 nucleotides are TGCAGTGCTAGAGATTCTATTTTCAGTACCAGGAGCCCCTACGAGCAGTACTTC.